This is a list of T cell receptor beta chains from one sample in a study of blood T cell repertoires in COVID-19. The table came from immunoSEQ multiplex PCR; TCRdb's copy has only in-frame clones and leaves some out. This sample has about 70,000 clones, with about four fifths found just once. What was sequenced was peripheral blood. The receptors shown here come from a man between 65 and 79 years old who had recovered from COVID-19. The CDR3 runs from the conserved cysteine through the conserved F or W. Each record gives: V gene, D gene, J gene, clone size, CDR3 protein, CDR3 DNA. A D gene is named only where the DNA matches it firmly. A clone size is listed for some rows: how often the clone was seen (once, few, many), or a class if it is expanded.

V gene: TRBV28
D gene: .
J gene: TRBJ1-5
clone size: .
CDR3 protein: CASRSADSSNQPQHF
CDR3 DNA: TGTGCCAGCAGGTCGGCCGACAGTAGCAATCAGCCCCAGCATTTT

V gene: TRBV5-4
D gene: TRBD1
J gene: TRBJ2-4
clone size: .
CDR3 protein: CASSLPGQGSLKNIQSF
CDR3 DNA: TGTGCCAGCAGCCTACCGGGACAGGGGAGCCTCAAAAACATTCAGTCCTTC

V gene: TRBV19
D gene: TRBD1
J gene: TRBJ1-1
clone size: .
CDR3 protein: CASSISRGRYVYTDTEAFF
CDR3 DNA: TGTGCCAGTAGTATTAGTAGGGGGCGATACGTTTATACGGACACTGAAGCTTTCTTT

V gene: TRBV7-2
D gene: TRBD2
J gene: TRBJ2-7
clone size: .
CDR3 protein: CASSLMASGTREQYF
CDR3 DNA: TGTGCCAGCAGCTTAATGGCTAGCGGGACTCGCGAGCAGTACTTC

V gene: TRBV29-1
D gene: .
J gene: TRBJ1-1
clone size: .
CDR3 protein: CSVEVVRNTEAFF
CDR3 DNA: TGCAGCGTTGAAGTGGTGCGTAACACTGAAGCTTTCTTT

V gene: TRBV11-2
D gene: .
J gene: TRBJ2-2
clone size: .
CDR3 protein: CASSPRVLAGELFF
CDR3 DNA: TGTGCCAGCAGCCCCAGGGTGTTAGCCGGGGAGCTGTTTTTT

V gene: TRBV18
D gene: TRBD2
J gene: TRBJ2-3
clone size: few
CDR3 protein: CASSPQTSADTQYF
CDR3 DNA: TGTGCCAGCTCACCTCAGACTAGCGCAGATACGCAGTATTTT

V gene: TRBV5-1
D gene: .
J gene: TRBJ1-1
clone size: .
CDR3 protein: CASSLSPNMNTEAFF
CDR3 DNA: TGCGCCAGCAGCTTGAGTCCGAACATGAACACTGAAGCTTTCTTT

V gene: TRBV24-1
D gene: TRBD2
J gene: TRBJ2-5
clone size: .
CDR3 protein: CATSDWTGGVGTQYF
CDR3 DNA: TGTGCCACCAGTGATTGGACGGGGGGAGTTGGGACCCAGTACTTC

V gene: TRBV2
D gene: .
J gene: TRBJ1-2
clone size: .
CDR3 protein: CASSEANGYGYTF
CDR3 DNA: TGTGCCAGCAGTGAAGCGAACGGTTATGGCTACACCTTC

V gene: TRBV19
D gene: .
J gene: TRBJ2-2
clone size: .
CDR3 protein: CASRSGVPTGELFF
CDR3 DNA: TGTGCCAGTAGGTCGGGGGTCCCCACCGGGGAGCTGTTTTTT

V gene: TRBV27
D gene: TRBD1
J gene: TRBJ2-7
clone size: .
CDR3 protein: CASSYLVPGQGRRHEQYF
CDR3 DNA: TGTGCCAGCAGCTATCTTGTCCCGGGACAGGGGCGGCGGCACGAGCAGTACTTC

V gene: TRBV4-1
D gene: TRBD2
J gene: TRBJ2-1
clone size: once
CDR3 protein: CASSHKREGGSEQFF
CDR3 DNA: TGCGCCAGCAGCCACAAGCGGGAGGGGGGAAGTGAGCAGTTCTTC

V gene: TRBV7-2
D gene: TRBD1
J gene: TRBJ2-7
clone size: .
CDR3 protein: CASSSPGQGARNF
CDR3 DNA: TGTGCCAGCAGCTCGCCGGGACAGGGGGCAAGGAACTTC

V gene: TRBV15
D gene: .
J gene: TRBJ1-3
clone size: .
CDR3 protein: CATSRDPGSSGNTIYF
CDR3 DNA: TGTGCCACCAGCAGAGATCCCGGGAGCTCTGGAAACACCATATATTTT

V gene: TRBV9
D gene: TRBD1
J gene: TRBJ1-1
clone size: .
CDR3 protein: CASSDRQGTPDTEAFF
CDR3 DNA: TGTGCCAGCAGCGACCGACAGGGGACCCCAGACACTGAAGCTTTCTTT

V gene: TRBV12-5
D gene: .
J gene: TRBJ1-3
clone size: .
CDR3 protein: CASGLLNTIYF
CDR3 DNA: TGTGCTAGTGGTTTGCTAAACACCATATATTTT

V gene: TRBV9
D gene: .
J gene: TRBJ2-3
clone size: few
CDR3 protein: CASSGTHGRSTDTQYF
CDR3 DNA: TGTGCCAGCAGCGGGACACATGGAAGGAGCACAGATACGCAGTATTTT

V gene: TRBV24-1
D gene: .
J gene: TRBJ2-7
clone size: .
CDR3 protein: CATSDPAGVGEQYF
CDR3 DNA: TGTGCCACCAGTGATCCGGCAGGGGTAGGCGAGCAGTACTTC

V gene: TRBV19
D gene: TRBD1
J gene: TRBJ2-1
clone size: .
CDR3 protein: CASSPTGGAYNEQFF
CDR3 DNA: TGTGCCAGTAGTCCGACAGGGGGCGCCTACAATGAGCAGTTCTTC

V gene: TRBV4-3
D gene: .
J gene: TRBJ2-3
clone size: .
CDR3 protein: CASSQDRSTQYF
CDR3 DNA: TGCGCCAGCAGCCAAGATCGGAGTACGCAGTATTTT

V gene: TRBV29-1
D gene: .
J gene: TRBJ1-1
clone size: .
CDR3 protein: CSVESGEGHFTEAFF
CDR3 DNA: TGCAGCGTTGAATCCGGGGAGGGGCATTTCACTGAAGCTTTCTTT

V gene: TRBV5-5
D gene: .
J gene: TRBJ2-7
clone size: .
CDR3 protein: CASSLPEYYEQYF
CDR3 DNA: TGTGCCAGCAGCTTGCCAGAATACTACGAGCAGTACTTC

V gene: TRBV12-3/TRBV12-4
D gene: TRBD1
J gene: TRBJ2-5
clone size: .
CDR3 protein: CASSLGQQETQYF
CDR3 DNA: TGTGCCAGCAGTCTGGGACAGCAAGAGACCCAGTACTTC

V gene: TRBV9
D gene: .
J gene: TRBJ2-1
clone size: .
CDR3 protein: CASSPRSSRNYNEQFF
CDR3 DNA: TGTGCCAGCAGCCCCCGGAGCTCTCGGAACTACAATGAGCAGTTCTTC

V gene: TRBV7-9
D gene: TRBD2
J gene: TRBJ2-3
clone size: .
CDR3 protein: CASSSASSGGRTDTQYF
CDR3 DNA: TGTGCCAGCAGCTCCGCATCTAGCGGGGGGCGCACAGATACGCAGTATTTT

V gene: TRBV29-1
D gene: TRBD1
J gene: TRBJ2-7
clone size: .
CDR3 protein: CSVRGQGGYEQYF
CDR3 DNA: TGCAGCGTAAGAGGACAGGGGGGTTACGAGCAGTACTTC

V gene: TRBV29-1
D gene: .
J gene: TRBJ2-6
clone size: .
CDR3 protein: CSVKLSGANVLTF
CDR3 DNA: TGCAGCGTTAAACTCTCTGGGGCCAACGTCCTGACTTTC

V gene: TRBV11-2
D gene: TRBD2
J gene: TRBJ2-3
clone size: .
CDR3 protein: CASSSKITGLAGFWGGSADTQYF
CDR3 DNA: TGTGCCAGCAGTTCCAAAATCACCGGACTAGCGGGATTCTGGGGTGGGTCGGCAGATACGCAGTATTTT

V gene: TRBV24-1
D gene: TRBD2
J gene: TRBJ2-1
clone size: .
CDR3 protein: CATSDTYKTSGGAHEQFF
CDR3 DNA: TGTGCCACCAGTGATACTTATAAGACTAGCGGGGGGGCGCATGAGCAGTTCTTC

V gene: TRBV9
D gene: .
J gene: TRBJ2-2
clone size: .
CDR3 protein: CASSVVGGPINTGELFF
CDR3 DNA: TGTGCCAGCAGCGTAGTTGGTGGGCCCATAAACACCGGGGAGCTGTTTTTT

V gene: TRBV7-6
D gene: .
J gene: TRBJ2-5
clone size: once
CDR3 protein: CASSPVVETQYF
CDR3 DNA: TGTGCCAGCAGCCCTGTTGTGGAGACCCAGTACTTC

V gene: TRBV2
D gene: TRBD1
J gene: TRBJ1-5
clone size: .
CDR3 protein: CASRKTGGGNQPQHF
CDR3 DNA: TGTGCCAGCAGAAAGACAGGGGGGGGAAATCAGCCCCAGCATTTT

V gene: TRBV9
D gene: .
J gene: TRBJ2-5
clone size: few
CDR3 protein: CASSQNQETQYF
CDR3 DNA: TGTGCCAGCAGCCAAAACCAAGAGACCCAGTACTTC

V gene: TRBV6-1
D gene: .
J gene: TRBJ1-1
clone size: .
CDR3 protein: CASSEGGAGNTEAFF
CDR3 DNA: TGTGCCAGCAGTGAGGGGGGGGCAGGGAACACTGAAGCTTTCTTT

V gene: TRBV6-2/TRBV6-3
D gene: TRBD2
J gene: TRBJ2-1
clone size: .
CDR3 protein: CASSFPTSGRGEQFF
CDR3 DNA: TGTGCCAGCAGTTTCCCGACTAGCGGGAGGGGTGAGCAGTTCTTC

V gene: TRBV29-1
D gene: .
J gene: TRBJ2-7
clone size: .
CDR3 protein: CSVETEDRYEQYF
CDR3 DNA: TGCAGCGTTGAAACAGAAGACCGGTACGAGCAGTACTTC

V gene: TRBV6-6
D gene: TRBD1
J gene: TRBJ1-6
clone size: .
CDR3 protein: CASSLDGTGPSPLHF
CDR3 DNA: TGTGCCAGCAGCCTCGACGGGACAGGGCCTTCACCCCTCCACTTT

V gene: TRBV7-9
D gene: TRBD1
J gene: TRBJ1-1
clone size: .
CDR3 protein: CASSWPGTGVNTEAFF
CDR3 DNA: TGTGCCAGCAGCTGGCCCGGGACAGGGGTGAACACTGAAGCTTTCTTT

V gene: TRBV7-2
D gene: .
J gene: TRBJ2-5
clone size: .
CDR3 protein: CASSIDRRPVATQYF
CDR3 DNA: TGTGCCAGCAGCATCGACCGGAGACCAGTTGCGACCCAGTACTTC

V gene: TRBV7-2
D gene: .
J gene: TRBJ2-7
clone size: .
CDR3 protein: CASSTHDRFNEQYF
CDR3 DNA: TGTGCCAGCAGCACCCACGACAGGTTCAACGAGCAGTACTTC

V gene: TRBV18
D gene: .
J gene: TRBJ1-6
clone size: .
CDR3 protein: CASSPDTGSGSPLHF
CDR3 DNA: TGTGCCAGCTCACCCGATACAGGTTCTGGTTCACCCCTCCACTTT

V gene: TRBV6-5
D gene: .
J gene: TRBJ1-2
clone size: .
CDR3 protein: CASSGGWDGYTF
CDR3 DNA: TGTGCCAGCTCGGGAGGGTGGGATGGCTACACCTTC

V gene: TRBV6-5
D gene: .
J gene: TRBJ2-7
clone size: .
CDR3 protein: CASSEGSYEQYF
CDR3 DNA: TGTGCCAGCAGCGAGGGATCCTACGAGCAGTACTTC

V gene: TRBV4-2
D gene: TRBD1
J gene: TRBJ1-2
clone size: .
CDR3 protein: CASSQDRGTYGYTF
CDR3 DNA: TGTGCCAGCAGCCAGGACAGGGGGACCTATGGCTACACCTTC

V gene: TRBV7-2
D gene: .
J gene: TRBJ2-5
clone size: .
CDR3 protein: CASSLGFRLQETQYF
CDR3 DNA: TGTGCCAGCAGCTTAGGGTTCCGCCTACAAGAGACCCAGTACTTC

V gene: TRBV5-1
D gene: .
J gene: TRBJ2-1
clone size: .
CDR3 protein: CASSPEAVRNEQFF
CDR3 DNA: TGCGCCAGCAGCCCGGAGGCGGTTCGCAATGAGCAGTTCTTC

V gene: TRBV9
D gene: .
J gene: TRBJ1-2
clone size: once
CDR3 protein: CASSVGSDYGYTF
CDR3 DNA: TGTGCCAGCAGCGTGGGCAGTGACTATGGCTACACCTTC

V gene: TRBV5-1
D gene: TRBD1
J gene: TRBJ2-1
clone size: .
CDR3 protein: CASSPFGQEVDEQFF
CDR3 DNA: TGCGCCAGCAGCCCATTTGGACAGGAGGTGGATGAGCAGTTCTTC

V gene: TRBV29-1
D gene: .
J gene: TRBJ2-1
clone size: .
CDR3 protein: CSVVRQDPSNEQFF
CDR3 DNA: TGCAGCGTTGTCCGGCAGGATCCCTCCAATGAGCAGTTCTTC

V gene: TRBV7-2
D gene: .
J gene: TRBJ1-3
clone size: .
CDR3 protein: CASSPTGLNTIYF
CDR3 DNA: TGTGCCAGCAGCCCAACAGGGTTGAACACCATATATTTT

V gene: TRBV5-1
D gene: .
J gene: TRBJ2-3
clone size: few
CDR3 protein: CASSLGQISTDTQYF
CDR3 DNA: TGCGCCAGCAGCCTGGGACAAATCAGCACAGATACGCAGTATTTT

V gene: TRBV7-2
D gene: .
J gene: TRBJ2-7
clone size: .
CDR3 protein: CASSYTGEQYF
CDR3 DNA: TGTGCCAGCAGCTACACGGGCGAGCAGTACTTC

V gene: TRBV28
D gene: .
J gene: TRBJ1-1
clone size: .
CDR3 protein: CASILSSENTEAFF
CDR3 DNA: TGTGCCAGCATCCTCTCGTCAGAGAACACTGAAGCTTTCTTT

V gene: TRBV5-1
D gene: .
J gene: TRBJ2-5
clone size: once
CDR3 protein: CASNMGLVGTQYF
CDR3 DNA: TGCGCCAGCAATATGGGGCTGGTTGGGACCCAGTACTTC

V gene: TRBV10-3
D gene: .
J gene: TRBJ2-3
clone size: few
CDR3 protein: CASSFGGRTDTQYF
CDR3 DNA: TGTGCCAGCAGTTTCGGGGGTAGGACAGATACGCAGTATTTT

V gene: TRBV19
D gene: TRBD1
J gene: TRBJ2-2
clone size: .
CDR3 protein: CASSANTGVPGELFF
CDR3 DNA: TGTGCCAGTAGTGCCAATACAGGGGTCCCCGGGGAGCTGTTTTTT

V gene: TRBV29-1
D gene: .
J gene: TRBJ2-5
clone size: .
CDR3 protein: CSVEGGLTDSYQETQYF
CDR3 DNA: TGCAGCGTTGAAGGGGGACTGACGGACTCGTACCAAGAGACCCAGTACTTC

V gene: TRBV11-3
D gene: TRBD1
J gene: TRBJ2-5
clone size: .
CDR3 protein: CASSLSVGTVYQETQYF
CDR3 DNA: TGTGCCAGCAGCTTATCGGTCGGGACAGTCTACCAAGAGACCCAGTACTTC

V gene: TRBV19
D gene: TRBD1
J gene: TRBJ1-1
clone size: few
CDR3 protein: CASIPRTGGRNTEAFF
CDR3 DNA: TGTGCCAGTATTCCCCGGACAGGGGGCCGGAACACTGAAGCTTTCTTT